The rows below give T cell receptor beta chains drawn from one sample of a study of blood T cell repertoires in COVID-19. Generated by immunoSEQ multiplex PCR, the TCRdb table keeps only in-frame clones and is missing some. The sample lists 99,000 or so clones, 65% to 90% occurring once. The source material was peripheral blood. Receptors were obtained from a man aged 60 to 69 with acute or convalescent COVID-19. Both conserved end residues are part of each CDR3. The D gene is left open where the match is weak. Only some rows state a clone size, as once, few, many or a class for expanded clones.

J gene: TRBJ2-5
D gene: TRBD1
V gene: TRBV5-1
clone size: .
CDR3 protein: CASSLGGQPQETQYF
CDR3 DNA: TGCGCCAGCAGCTTAGGGGGACAGCCACAAGAGACCCAGTACTTC

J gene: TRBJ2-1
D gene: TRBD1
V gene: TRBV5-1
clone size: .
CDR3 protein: CASSPGTGKGHEQFF
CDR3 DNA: TGCGCCAGCAGCCCGGGGACAGGGAAAGGACATGAGCAGTTCTTC

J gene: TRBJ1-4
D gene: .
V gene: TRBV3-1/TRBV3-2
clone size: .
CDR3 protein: CASSLRALATNEKLFF
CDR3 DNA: TGTGCCAGCAGCCTGCGTGCACTGGCAACTAATGAAAAACTGTTTTTT

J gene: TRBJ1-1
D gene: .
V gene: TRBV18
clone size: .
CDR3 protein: CASSPRQGRTEAFF
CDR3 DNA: TGTGCCAGCTCACCACGGCAGGGAAGGACTGAAGCTTTCTTT

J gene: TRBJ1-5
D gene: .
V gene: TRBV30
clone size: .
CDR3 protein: CAWSGGGHQPQHF
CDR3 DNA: TGTGCCTGGAGTGGAGGGGGTCATCAGCCCCAGCATTTT

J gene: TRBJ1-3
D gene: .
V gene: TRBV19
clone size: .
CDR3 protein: CASSAVSSGNTIYF
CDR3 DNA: TGTGCCAGTAGTGCAGTAAGCTCTGGAAACACCATATATTTT

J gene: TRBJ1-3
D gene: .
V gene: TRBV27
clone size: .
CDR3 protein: CASSLSAGASGNTIYF
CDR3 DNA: TGTGCCAGCAGTTTATCGGCAGGGGCCTCTGGAAACACCATATATTTT

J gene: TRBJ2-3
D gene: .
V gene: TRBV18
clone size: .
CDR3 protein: CASSSGPQGTDTQYF
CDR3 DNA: TGTGCCAGCTCATCCGGGCCGCAGGGAACAGATACGCAGTATTTT

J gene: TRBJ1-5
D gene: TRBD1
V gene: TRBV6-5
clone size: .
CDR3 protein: CASSPDRVREPQHF
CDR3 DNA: TGTGCCAGCAGCCCGGACAGGGTTAGGGAGCCCCAGCATTTT

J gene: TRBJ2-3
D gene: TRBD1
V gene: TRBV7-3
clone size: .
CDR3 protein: CASSQGQGFSDTQYF
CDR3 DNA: TGTGCCAGCAGTCAGGGACAGGGATTTTCAGATACGCAGTATTTT

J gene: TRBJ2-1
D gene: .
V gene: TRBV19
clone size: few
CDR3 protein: CASSIFVGLVAANEQFF
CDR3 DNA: TGTGCCAGTAGTATTTTCGTTGGTCTAGTTGCGGCCAATGAGCAGTTCTTC

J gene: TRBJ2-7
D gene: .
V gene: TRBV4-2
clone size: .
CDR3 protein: CASSQDEGWEQYF
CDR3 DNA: TGTGCCAGCAGCCAAGATGAGGGTTGGGAGCAGTACTTC

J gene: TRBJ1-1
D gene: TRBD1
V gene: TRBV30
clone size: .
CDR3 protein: CAWKSWQGAIEAFF
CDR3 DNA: TGTGCCTGGAAATCGTGGCAGGGGGCGATTGAAGCTTTCTTT

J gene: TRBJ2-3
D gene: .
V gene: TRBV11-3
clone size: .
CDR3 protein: CASSSGGSGGTDTQYF
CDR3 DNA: TGTGCCAGCAGCTCAGGCGGGTCGGGAGGCACAGATACGCAGTATTTT

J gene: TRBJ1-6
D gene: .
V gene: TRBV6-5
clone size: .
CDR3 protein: CASSYRGMPLHF
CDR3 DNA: TGTGCCAGCAGTTACAGGGGTATGCCCCTCCACTTT

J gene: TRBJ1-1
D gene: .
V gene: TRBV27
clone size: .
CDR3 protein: CASSLTSLADRFNTEAFF
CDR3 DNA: TGTGCCAGCAGTTTAACGTCTCTCGCAGACAGATTTAACACTGAAGCTTTCTTT

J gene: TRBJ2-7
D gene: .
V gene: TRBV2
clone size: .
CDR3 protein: CASSRPDSSYEQYF
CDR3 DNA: TGTGCCAGCAGTCGTCCTGACAGCTCCTACGAGCAGTACTTC

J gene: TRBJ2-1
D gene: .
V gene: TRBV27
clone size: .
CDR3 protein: CASSLLGVYNEQFF
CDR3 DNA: TGTGCCAGCAGTTTGTTAGGGGTCTACAATGAGCAGTTCTTC

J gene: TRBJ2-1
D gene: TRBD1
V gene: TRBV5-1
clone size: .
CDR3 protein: CASSGTGSVNEQFF
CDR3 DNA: TGCGCCAGCTCCGGGACAGGGTCGGTCAATGAGCAGTTCTTC

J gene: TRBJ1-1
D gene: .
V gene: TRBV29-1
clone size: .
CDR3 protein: CSVGGQPEAFF
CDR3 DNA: TGCAGCGTCGGAGGACAGCCTGAAGCTTTCTTT

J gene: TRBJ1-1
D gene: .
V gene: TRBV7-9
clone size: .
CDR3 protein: CASSSFEASTEAFF
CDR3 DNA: TGTGCCAGCAGCTCGTTTGAGGCGAGCACTGAAGCTTTCTTT

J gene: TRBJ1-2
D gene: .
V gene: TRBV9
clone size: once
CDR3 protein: CASSVVLRLANYGYTF
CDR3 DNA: TGTGCCAGCAGCGTAGTTCTGCGCCTAGCTAACTATGGCTACACCTTC

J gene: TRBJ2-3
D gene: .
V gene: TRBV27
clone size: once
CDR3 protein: CASSLEVRGGTQYF
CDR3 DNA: TGTGCCAGCAGTTTAGAGGTGCGGGGCGGTACGCAGTATTTT

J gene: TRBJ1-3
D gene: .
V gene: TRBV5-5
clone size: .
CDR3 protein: CASSLQGSGNTIYF
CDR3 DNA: TGTGCCAGCAGCTTACAGGGATCTGGAAACACCATATATTTT